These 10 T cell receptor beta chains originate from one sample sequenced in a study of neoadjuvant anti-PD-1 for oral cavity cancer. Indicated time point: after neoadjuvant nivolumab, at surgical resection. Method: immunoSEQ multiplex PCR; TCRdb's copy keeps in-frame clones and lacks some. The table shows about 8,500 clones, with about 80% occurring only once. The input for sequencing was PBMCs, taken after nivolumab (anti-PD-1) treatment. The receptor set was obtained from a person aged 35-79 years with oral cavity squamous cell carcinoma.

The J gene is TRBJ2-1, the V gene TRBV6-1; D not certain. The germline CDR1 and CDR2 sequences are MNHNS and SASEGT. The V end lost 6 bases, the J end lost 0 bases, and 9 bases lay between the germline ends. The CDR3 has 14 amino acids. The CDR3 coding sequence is TGTGCCAGCAGGACCCAGTACTCCTACAATGAGCAGTTCTTC. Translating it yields CASRTQYSYNEQFF.

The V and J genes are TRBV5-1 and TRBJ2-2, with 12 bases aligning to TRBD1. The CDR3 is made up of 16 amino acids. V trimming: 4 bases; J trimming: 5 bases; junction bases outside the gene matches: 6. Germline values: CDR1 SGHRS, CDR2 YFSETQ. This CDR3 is CASSTGQGAPTGELFF. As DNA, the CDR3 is TGCGCCAGCAGCACGGGACAGGGGGCCCCAACCGGGGAGCTGTTTTTT. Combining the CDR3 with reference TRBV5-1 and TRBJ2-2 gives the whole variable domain KAGVTQTPRYLIKTRGQQVTLSCSPISGHRSVSWYQQTPGQGLQFLFEYFSETQRNKGNFPGRFSGRQFSNSRSEMNVSTLELGDSALYLCASSTGQGAPTGELFFGEGSRLTVL.

Written as DNA, the CDR3 is TGTGCCAGCAGGACAACTAATGAAAAACTGTTTTTT. This sequence encodes CASRTTNEKLFF. This sequence joins TRBV27 and TRBJ1-4; D gene unclear. V lost 6 bases and J lost 0, with 2 bases in between. Germline loops: CDR1 MNHEY, CDR2 SMNVEV (reference sequence). This CDR3 region has 12 residues. Full variable domain (outside the CDR3, taken from reference TRBV27 and TRBJ1-4): EAQVTQNPRYLITVTGKKLTVTCSQNMNHEYMSWYRQDPGLGLRQIYYSMNVEVTDKGDVPEGYKVSRKEKRNFPLILESPSPNQTSLYFCASRTTNEKLFFGSGTQLSVL.

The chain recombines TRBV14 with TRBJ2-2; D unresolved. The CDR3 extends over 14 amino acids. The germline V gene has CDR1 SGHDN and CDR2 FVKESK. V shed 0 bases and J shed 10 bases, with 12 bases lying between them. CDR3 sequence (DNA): TGTGCCAGCAGCCAAGATCTTGCATCGCCGGAGCTGTTTTTT. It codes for CASSQDLASPELFF.

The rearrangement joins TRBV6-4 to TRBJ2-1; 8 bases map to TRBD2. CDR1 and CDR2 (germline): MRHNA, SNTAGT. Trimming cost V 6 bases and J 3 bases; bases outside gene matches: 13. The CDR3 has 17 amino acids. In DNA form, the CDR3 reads TGTGCCAGCAGCCCGATGGGCGGGGGGCAATACTACAATGAGCAGTTCTTC. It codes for CASSPMGGGQYYNEQFF.

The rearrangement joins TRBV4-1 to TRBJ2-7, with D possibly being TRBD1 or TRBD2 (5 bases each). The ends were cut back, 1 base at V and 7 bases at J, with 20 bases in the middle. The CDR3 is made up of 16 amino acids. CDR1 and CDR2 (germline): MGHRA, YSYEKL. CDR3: CASSQAPAWGQREQYF. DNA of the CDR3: TGCGCCAGCAGCCAAGCTCCAGCGTGGGGCCAGCGGGAGCAGTACTTC.

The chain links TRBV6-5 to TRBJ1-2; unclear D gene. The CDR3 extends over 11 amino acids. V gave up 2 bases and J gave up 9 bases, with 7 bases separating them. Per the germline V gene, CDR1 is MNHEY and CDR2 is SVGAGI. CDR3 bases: TGTGCCAGCAGTTACGGGGAGAGCTACACCTTC. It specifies CASSYGESYTF.

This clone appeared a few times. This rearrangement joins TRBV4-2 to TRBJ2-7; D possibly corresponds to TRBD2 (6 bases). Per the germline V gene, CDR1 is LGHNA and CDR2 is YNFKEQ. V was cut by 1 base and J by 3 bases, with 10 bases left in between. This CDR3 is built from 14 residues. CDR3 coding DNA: TGTGCCAGCAGCCAAGTCGGGGGATACTACGAGCAGTACTTC. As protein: CASSQVGGYYEQYF.

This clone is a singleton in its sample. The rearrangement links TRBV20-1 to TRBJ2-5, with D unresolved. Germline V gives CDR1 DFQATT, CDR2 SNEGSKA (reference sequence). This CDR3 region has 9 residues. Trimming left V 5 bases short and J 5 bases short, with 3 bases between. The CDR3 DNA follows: TGCAGTGCTCACGAGACCCAGTACTTC. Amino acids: CSAHETQYF.

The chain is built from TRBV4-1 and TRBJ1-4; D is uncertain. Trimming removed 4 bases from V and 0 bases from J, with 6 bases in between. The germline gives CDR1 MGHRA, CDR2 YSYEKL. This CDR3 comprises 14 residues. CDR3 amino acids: CASSRAATNEKLFF. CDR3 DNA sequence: TGCGCCAGCAGCCGGGCTGCAACTAATGAAAAACTGTTTTTT.